This TCR beta chain was sequenced during a study of human T cells and chemical hapten exposure (dated by TCRdb to the early 2020s). Some background on the complete study: For sensitization, 2% DPC in acetone was applied to a roughly 2 cm by roughly 2 cm area of upper inner arm skin. Patients additionally received weekly therapeutic DPC doses to the scalp throughout the roughly 24-week study period. Patch tests used Finn chambers with 0.01% DPC on the upper back, scored after 6 days by International Contact Dermatitis Research Group standards. Most of the patients in the cohort were female, and the cohort covered alopecia areata with under or over 50% scalp involvement, alopecia totalis and alopecia universalis. Libraries were pooled for sequencing, and variation in per-sample TCR yields was attributed mainly to small differences in library volumes within the pool. In alopecia patients, the study followed how the peripheral blood TCR repertoire changed in vivo over primary and secondary sensitization to diphenylcyclopropenone (DPC), a hapten. Patient blood was sampled pre-sensitization (week 0) and at 2, 6 and about 24 weeks after DPC sensitization. Blood for TCR sequencing was provided by twenty-nine alopecia patients at one to four time points (pre-sensitization, 2, 6 and 24 weeks). Points the paper makes about the study in general: Patch test score correlated positively with the number of PT1 expanded TCRs, reaching significance at thresholds 8, 16 and 32 but not at 4. DPC sensitization did not change the number of TCRs with a frequency above 1 in 1000, and there was no evidence of changes in global repertoire structure. Because all patients had alopecia, a presumed autoimmune disease, the immune response of the patients might differ from that of healthy individuals. Compared with pre-sensitization or healthy control sets, expanded TCRs formed significantly more large CDR3 similarity clusters, which is consistent with antigen-driven responses. Repeated subsampling changed both the strength of the expansion versus patch-test correlation and the threshold at which the correlation became significant.

The CDR3 runs 14 residues from the cysteine to the phenylalanine. The kept DNA is CDR3 alone, 42 bases in frame from the first base. From V the trimming removes 3 bases and from J it removes 5 bases, while the gene matches leave 4 bases of the junction unaccounted for. The germline V gene (reference sequence) provides CDR1 SEHNR and CDR2 FQNEAQ. In its sample, this clonotype was seen many times. It lacks a known antigen. Base qualities are not at hand, and no much larger clone is one base apart. The time point label corresponds to: patch test 2, 6 weeks after DPC sensitization. The treatment or condition label here, explained by the study, means: therapeutic diphenylcyclopropenone sensitization with weekly scalp DPC. At each patch-test visit, blood was drawn before the patch test was applied. Eligible patients were aged 18 to 70, diagnosed with alopecia, deemed suitable for DPC therapy, and excluded if pregnant. Total RNA was isolated from unfractionated whole blood collected in Tempus Blood RNA tubes.

The receptor library was made with RACE. The instrument given in TCRdb is NextSeq 500. During library preparation, unique molecular identifiers were attached to individual cDNA molecules so that TCRs could be counted quantitatively and reproducibly. For every blood RNA sample, sequencing covered both the TCR alpha and TCR beta chains. In the paper's pipeline: A median of about 89,000 TCRs per sample was observed, with a range of 23,224 to 690,600. The Decombinator software suite was used to annotate the V, J and CDR3 of the TCR reads. For the PS versus PT1 abundance plots, all samples were subsampled to the same number of TCRs (28,000). TCRs were defined as expanded if absent before sensitization and observed at least eight times at the 2-week time point. TCRdb cleaned the public reads at Q25 with fastp, built clones with MiXCR and kept in-frame beta chains. Here each entry gathers all rows of one CDR3 protein and keeps the most common genes and DNA. These V and J calls are TCRdb output, not the study's own analysis. The sample table contains approximately 80,000 distinct CDR3 sequences; only one count was recorded for 10% of them. The ten largest clonotypes hold approximately 4.7% of the sample.

The sequenced sample was whole blood, obtained in connection with sensitization to the hapten diphenylcyclopropenone (DPC). This receptor was obtained from a woman between 50 and 59 years old with alopecia areata. Some clones in this sample may be carry-over from other donors' samples. This chain is built from TRBV7-9 and TRBJ2-7, and TRBD2 matches 10 of the central bases. The nucleotide sequence is TGTGCCAGCAGCTTGGGGACTAGCGTCCACGAGCAGTACTTC. Its translation is CASSLGTSVHEQYF.